Below, 5 T cell receptor beta chains from the same sample are listed, as sequenced in a study of Ad26.COV2.S vaccination and SARS-CoV-2 variants. Treatment of the sample: some 20 received Ad26.COV2.S at low or high dose, single or two shots; roughly five received placebo; per-sample allocation not given. Specimen acquisition occurred on day 63 following the initial vaccine or placebo injection. Generated by immunoSEQ multiplex PCR, the TCRdb table keeps only in-frame clones and is missing some. The sample includes 410,000 or so clones, over 80% of them seen just once. The sample consisted of peripheral blood, taken in a trial of Ad26.COV2.S vaccine versus placebo. The receptors derive from a person aged 18-65 years who received the Ad26.COV2.S COVID-19 vaccine or a placebo.

The chain is built from TRBV6-6 and TRBJ1-1; weak D call: TRBD1 (5 bases). Trimming cost V 6 bases and J 0 bases, with 8 bases left between them. The germline V gene has CDR1 MNHNY and CDR2 SVGAGI (reference sequence). The CDR3 consists of 13 residues. The CDR3 DNA reads as TGTGCCAGCAGCAAACAGGTGAACACTGAAGCTTTCTTT. It codes for CASSKQVNTEAFF.

The genes are TRBV7-2 and TRBJ2-7, with a weak D call TRBD1 (6 bases). This CDR3 comprises 16 residues. Per germline, CDR1 SGHTA and CDR2 FQGNSA. The V and J ends lost 5 bases and 2 bases respectively, with 19 bases between them. As DNA, the CDR3 is TGTGCCAGCAGCCCCCGACCCCGGACAGTAACCTACGAGCAGTACTTC. This translates into CASSPRPRTVTYEQYF.

A note on this clone: The same CDR3 arises from other DNA sequences in this sample as well. The V gene is TRBV2, the J gene TRBJ2-2; perhaps TRBD2 as D (6 bases). Germline V gene lookup returns CDR1 SNHLY and CDR2 FYNNEI. This CDR3 has 15 residues. Trimming left V 7 bases short and J 2 bases short, with 14 bases between. The CDR3 sequence: CASIPGTVNTGELFF. The CDR3 DNA sequence: TGTGCCAGCATCCCAGGGACTGTCAACACCGGGGAGCTGTTTTTT.

The chain carries TRBV18 and TRBJ1-3; D unresolved. The germline CDR1 and CDR2 sequences are KGHSH and LQKENI. V was cut by 6 bases and J by 0 bases, with 15 bases left in between. This CDR3 comprises 16 residues. CDR3 sequence reads: CASSPSLSYSGNTIYF. The CDR3 nucleotides are TGTGCCAGCTCTCCGTCCTTAAGTTACTCTGGAAACACCATATATTTT.

This clone was seen only once. This sequence joins TRBV3-1 (or the pseudogene TRBV3-2) and TRBJ1-1; D is uncertain. Looked up from germline, CDR1 is LGHDT and CDR2 is YNNKEL (reference sequence). The V and J ends lost 1 base and 0 bases respectively, with 9 bases between them. The CDR3 is 15 residues long. The DNA of the CDR3 is TGTGCCAGCAGCCAAGGGAGACCGATGAACACTGAAGCTTTCTTT. Its protein is CASSQGRPMNTEAFF.